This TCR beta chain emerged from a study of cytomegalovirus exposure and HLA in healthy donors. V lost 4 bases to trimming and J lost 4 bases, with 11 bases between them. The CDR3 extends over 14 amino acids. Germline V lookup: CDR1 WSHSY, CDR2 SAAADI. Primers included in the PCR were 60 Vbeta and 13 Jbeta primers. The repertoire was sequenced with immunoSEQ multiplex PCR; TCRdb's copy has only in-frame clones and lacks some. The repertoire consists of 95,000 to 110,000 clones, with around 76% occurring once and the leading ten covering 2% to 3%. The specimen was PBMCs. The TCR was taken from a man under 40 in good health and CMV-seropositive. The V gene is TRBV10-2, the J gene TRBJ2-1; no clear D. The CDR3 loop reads CASSGSSIYNEQFF. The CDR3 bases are TGCGCCAGCAGTGGCTCCTCTATTTACAATGAGCAGTTCTTC.